This entry lists 5 T cell receptor beta chains sequenced from one sample in a study of identifying expanded T cells in peripheral blood. The method was immunoSEQ multiplex PCR; TCRdb's version includes in-frame clones alone and lacks a portion of them. This table has 95,000 to 150,000 clones, around four fifths appearing once. The specimen sequenced was blood. Source of these receptors: a person between 18 and 75 years old in good health.

This clone came up a few times. The chain recombines TRBV7-3 with TRBJ2-5; 7 bases map to TRBD2. After removal of 5 bases from V and 5 bases from J, the junction contained 5 bases not matched to a gene. The CDR3 runs to 13 residues. Germline CDR1 reads SGHTA; CDR2 reads FQGTGA. This chain's CDR3 is CASSTTSLETQYF. The CDR3 DNA follows: TGTGCCAGCAGCACGACTAGCTTGGAGACCCAGTACTTC.

To note about this clone: The same CDR3 also results from other DNA sequences found in this sample. The chain has TRBV27 and TRBJ1-1, with no clear D. The germline V gene has CDR1 MNHEY and CDR2 SMNVEV (reference sequence). Between the trimmed V and J ends, which lost 4 bases and 2 bases, there was a span of 2 bases. The CDR3 is made up of 11 amino acids. This CDR3 is CASSSNTEAFF. In DNA, the CDR3 is TGTGCCAGCAGTTCAAACACTGAAGCTTTCTTT.

This clone occurred a few times. The V gene is TRBV5-1, the J gene TRBJ2-3, with 9 bases matching TRBD2. V gave up 3 bases and J gave up 1 base; unmatched junction bases: 12. Per the germline V gene, CDR1 is SGHRS and CDR2 is YFSETQ. The CDR3 is 18 residues long. The CDR3 DNA follows: TGCGCCAGCAGCTCATTCCCGACTAGCGGCGCACGCACAGATACGCAGTATTTT. Encoded protein: CASSSFPTSGARTDTQYF.

This rearrangement joins TRBV7-3 to TRBJ2-1; 8 bases map to TRBD2. The CDR3 has 16 residues. The germline V gene has CDR1 SGHTA and CDR2 FQGTGA. V lost 5 bases to trimming and J lost 10 bases; unmatched junction nucleotides: 16. The CDR3: CASSAGPAGDGNEQFF. The CDR3, as DNA: TGTGCCAGCAGCGCCGGGCCAGCGGGGGATGGAAACGAGCAGTTCTTC.

The chain couples TRBV19 to TRBJ1-1; D is uncertain. This CDR3 comprises 14 residues. Trimming took 3 bases from V and 2 from J, leaving 10 bases between them. CDR1 is LNHDA and CDR2 is SQIVND in the germline V gene (reference sequence). DNA for the CDR3: TGTGCCAGTAGTATGGCACAGATAAACACTGAAGCTTTCTTT. As protein: CASSMAQINTEAFF.